This T cell receptor (beta chain) was observed in a study of cytomegalovirus exposure and HLA in healthy donors. Profiling relied on immunoSEQ multiplex PCR, and the TCRdb table lists in-frame clones only, not all of them. Found here are about 49,000 clones, about 94% of them singletons; the top ten hold 7.8%. The J segment lost 2 bases and the V segment lost 6 bases, leaving 3 bases of the junction unmatched. CDR3 length: 15 amino acids. CDR1 and CDR2 (germline): SNHLY, FYNNEI. V usage is TRBV2 and J usage is TRBJ2-1; 11 positions agree with TRBD2. The sample comprised PBMCs. The source is a woman aged 18 to 35 in good health and CMV-seropositive. This chain's CDR3 is CASSRLAGTYNEQFF. In DNA, the CDR3 is TGTGCCAGCAGCAGACTAGCGGGGACCTACAATGAGCAGTTCTTC. The complete variable domain, with remaining parts taken from reference TRBV2 and TRBJ2-1, reads EPEVTQTPSHQVTQMGQEVILRCVPISNHLYFYWYRQILGQKVEFLVSFYNNEISEKSEIFDDQFSVERPDGSNFTLKIRSTKLEDSAMYFCASSRLAGTYNEQFFGPGTRLTVL.